The TCR beta chain described here comes from a study of blood T cell repertoires in COVID-19. Study-wide context: Acute and convalescent COVID-19 specimens originated in the United States, Italy and Spain. From T cells, B-cell-depleted T cells, or PBMCs came the material, which was cDNA or gDNA.

In terms of age and location, participants ranged from about 18 to 95 years and lived in under 30 US areas. The assay was immunoSEQ multiplex PCR, and TCRdb's table has in-frame clones only and misses some. This table holds 400,000 to 550,000 clones, roughly 85% found once. The CDR3 totals 14 residues. Per the germline V gene, CDR1 is WNHNN and CDR2 is SYGVQD (reference sequence). Trimming cost V 8 bases and J 1 base; bases outside gene matches: 7. Sequences were obtained from PBMCs or T cells enriched from blood (not recorded which). This receptor was taken from a young woman with acute COVID-19. The chain is built from TRBV10-1 and TRBJ1-1; TRBD1 agrees at 7 bases. DNA of the CDR3: TGCGCCAGCTCACCAGGGGGATCGAACACTGAAGCTTTCTTT. This sequence encodes CASSPGGSNTEAFF.